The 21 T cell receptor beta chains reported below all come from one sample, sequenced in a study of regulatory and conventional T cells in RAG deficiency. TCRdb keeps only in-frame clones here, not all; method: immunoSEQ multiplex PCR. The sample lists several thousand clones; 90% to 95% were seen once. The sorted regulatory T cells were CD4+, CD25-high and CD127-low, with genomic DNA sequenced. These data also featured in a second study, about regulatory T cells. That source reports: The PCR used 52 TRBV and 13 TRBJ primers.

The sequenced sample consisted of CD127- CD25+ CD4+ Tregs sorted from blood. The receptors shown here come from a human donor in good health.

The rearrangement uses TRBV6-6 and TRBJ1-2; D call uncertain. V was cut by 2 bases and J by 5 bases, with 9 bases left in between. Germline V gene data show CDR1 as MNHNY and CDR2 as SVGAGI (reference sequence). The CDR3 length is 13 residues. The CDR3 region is CASSYAGEYGYTF. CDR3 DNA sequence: TGTGCCAGCAGTTACGCCGGGGAGTATGGCTACACCTTC.

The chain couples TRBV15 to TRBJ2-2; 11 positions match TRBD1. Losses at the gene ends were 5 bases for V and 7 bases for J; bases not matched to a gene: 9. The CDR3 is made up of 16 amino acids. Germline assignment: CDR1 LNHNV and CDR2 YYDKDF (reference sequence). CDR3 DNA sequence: TGTGCCACCAGCGGCCGGGACAGGGGGGCGATCGGGGAGCTGTTTTTT. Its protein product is CATSGRDRGAIGELFF.

The CDR3 bases are TGTGCCAGCAGGGGGACAGGGGCGGGGAACACTGAAGCTTTCTTT. Translated: CASRGTGAGNTEAFF. The genes are TRBV5-6 and TRBJ1-1; TRBD1 agrees at 10 bases. CDR3 length equals 15 residues. Germline lookup yields CDR1 SGHDT and CDR2 YYEEEE. Germline trimming cut 5 bases from V and 1 base from J; bases unmatched to any gene: 5.

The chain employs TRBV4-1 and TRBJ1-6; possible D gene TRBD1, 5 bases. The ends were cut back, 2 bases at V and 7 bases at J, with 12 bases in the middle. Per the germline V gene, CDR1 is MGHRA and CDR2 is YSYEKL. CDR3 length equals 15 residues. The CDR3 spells CASSQRTTDNSPLHF. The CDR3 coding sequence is TGCGCCAGCAGCCAAAGAACGACAGACAATTCACCCCTCCACTTT.

This CDR3 is CASSLDWSSYNEQFF. The CDR3 bases are TGCGCCAGCAGCTTGGACTGGTCCTCCTACAATGAGCAGTTCTTC. The chain links TRBV5-1 to TRBJ2-1, with D hard to call. The CDR3 runs to 15 residues. V lost 0 bases to trimming and J lost 0 bases, with 7 bases between them. Per germline, CDR1 SGHRS and CDR2 YFSETQ. The entire variable domain, with the rest obtained from reference TRBV5-1 and TRBJ2-1, is as follows: KAGVTQTPRYLIKTRGQQVTLSCSPISGHRSVSWYQQTPGQGLQFLFEYFSETQRNKGNFPGRFSGRQFSNSRSEMNVSTLELGDSALYLCASSLDWSSYNEQFFGPGTRLTVL.

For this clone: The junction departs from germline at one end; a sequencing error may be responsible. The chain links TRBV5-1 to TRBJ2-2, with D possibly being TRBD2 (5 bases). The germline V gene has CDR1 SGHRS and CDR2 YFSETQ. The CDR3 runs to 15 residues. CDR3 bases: TGCGCCAGCAGCTTACGTAGGGAGAAGGCCGGGGAGCCGTTTTTT. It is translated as CASSLRREKAGEPFF.

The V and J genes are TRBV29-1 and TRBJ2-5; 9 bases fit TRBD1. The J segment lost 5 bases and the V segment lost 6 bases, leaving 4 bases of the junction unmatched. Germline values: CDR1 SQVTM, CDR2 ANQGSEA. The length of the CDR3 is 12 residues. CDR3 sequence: CSVGQGWETQYF. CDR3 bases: TGCAGCGTGGGACAGGGATGGGAGACCCAGTACTTC.

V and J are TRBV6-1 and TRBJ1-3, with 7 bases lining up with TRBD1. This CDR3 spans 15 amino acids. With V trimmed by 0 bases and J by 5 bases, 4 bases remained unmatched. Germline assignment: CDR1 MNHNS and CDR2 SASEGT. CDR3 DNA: TGTGCCAGCAGTGAAGCACCGGGACAGAGAAACACCATATATTTT. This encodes CASSEAPGQRNTIYF.

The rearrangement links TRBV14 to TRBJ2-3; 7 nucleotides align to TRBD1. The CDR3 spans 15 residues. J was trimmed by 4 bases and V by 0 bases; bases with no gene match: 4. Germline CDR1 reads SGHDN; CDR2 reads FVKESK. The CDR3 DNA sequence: TGTGCCAGCAGCCAAGACAGGGGGATTGCAGATACGCAGTATTTT. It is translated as CASSQDRGIADTQYF.

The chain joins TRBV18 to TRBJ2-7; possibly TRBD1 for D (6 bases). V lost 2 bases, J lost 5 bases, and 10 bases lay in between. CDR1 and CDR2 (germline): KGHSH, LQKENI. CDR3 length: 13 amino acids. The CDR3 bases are TGTGCCAGCTCACCAGTACAGGGAAACGAGCAGTACTTC. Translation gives CASSPVQGNEQYF.

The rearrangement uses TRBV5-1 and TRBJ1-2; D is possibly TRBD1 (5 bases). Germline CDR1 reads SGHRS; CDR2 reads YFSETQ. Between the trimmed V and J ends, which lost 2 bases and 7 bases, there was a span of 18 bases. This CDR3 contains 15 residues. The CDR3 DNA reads TGCGCCAGCAGCTTTGAAGGGGCGCTATCAACTGGCTACACCTTC. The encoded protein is CASSFEGALSTGYTF.

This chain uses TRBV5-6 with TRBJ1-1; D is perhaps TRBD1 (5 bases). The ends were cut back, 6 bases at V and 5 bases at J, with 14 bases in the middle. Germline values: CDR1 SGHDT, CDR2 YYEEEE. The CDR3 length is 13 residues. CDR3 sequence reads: CASTREAWTEAFF. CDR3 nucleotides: TGTGCCAGCACCAGGGAGGCGTGGACTGAAGCTTTCTTT. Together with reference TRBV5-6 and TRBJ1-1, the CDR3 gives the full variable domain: DAGVTQSPTHLIKTRGQQVTLRCSPKSGHDTVSWYQQALGQGPQFIFQYYEEEERQRGNFPDRFSGHQFPNYSSELNVNALLLGDSALYLCASTREAWTEAFFGQGTRLTVV.

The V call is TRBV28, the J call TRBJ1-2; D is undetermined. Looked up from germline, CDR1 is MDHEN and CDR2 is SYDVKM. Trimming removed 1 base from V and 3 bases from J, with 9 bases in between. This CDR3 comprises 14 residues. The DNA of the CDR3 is TGTGCCAGCAGTTTATACAAGTCGTACTATGGCTACACCTTC. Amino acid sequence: CASSLYKSYYGYTF.

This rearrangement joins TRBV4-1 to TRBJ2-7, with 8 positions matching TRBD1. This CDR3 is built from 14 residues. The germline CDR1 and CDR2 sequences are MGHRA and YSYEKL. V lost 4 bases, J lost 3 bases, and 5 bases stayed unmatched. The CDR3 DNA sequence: TGCGCCAGCAGCCGAGGACAGGGAATCTACGAGCAGTACTTC. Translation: CASSRGQGIYEQYF.

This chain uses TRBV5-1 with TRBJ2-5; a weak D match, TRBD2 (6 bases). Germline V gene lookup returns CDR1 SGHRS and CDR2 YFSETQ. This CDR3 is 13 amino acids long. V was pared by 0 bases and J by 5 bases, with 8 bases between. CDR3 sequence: CASSLEGRETQYF. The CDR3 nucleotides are TGCGCCAGCAGCTTGGAAGGGAGGGAGACCCAGTACTTC.

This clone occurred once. As DNA, the CDR3 is TGTGCCAGCAGCGTAGAGAACGGGGGGAACACCATATATTTT. Its protein is CASSVENGGNTIYF. The chain employs TRBV9 and TRBJ1-3; maybe TRBD1 (5 bases). The germline V gene has CDR1 SGDLS and CDR2 YYNGEE. Trimming removed 0 bases from V and 7 bases from J, with 11 bases in between. The CDR3 runs 14 residues.

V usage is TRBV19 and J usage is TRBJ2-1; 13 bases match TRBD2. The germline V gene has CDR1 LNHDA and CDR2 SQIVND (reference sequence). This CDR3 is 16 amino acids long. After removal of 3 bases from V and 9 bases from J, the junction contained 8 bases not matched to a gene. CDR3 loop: CASSILRLAGGSEQFF. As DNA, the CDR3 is TGTGCCAGTAGTATCCTTAGACTAGCGGGAGGAAGTGAGCAGTTCTTC.

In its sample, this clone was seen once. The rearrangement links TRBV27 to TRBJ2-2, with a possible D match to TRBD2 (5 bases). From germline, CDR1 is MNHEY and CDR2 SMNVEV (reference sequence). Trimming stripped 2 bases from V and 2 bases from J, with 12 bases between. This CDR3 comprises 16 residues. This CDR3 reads CASSLVGLANTGELFF. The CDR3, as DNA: TGTGCCAGCAGTTTAGTTGGTCTAGCAAACACCGGGGAGCTGTTTTTT.

The CDR3 region is CASSPQGLVGEQYF. For the CDR3, the DNA is TGTGCCAGCAGCCCTCAGGGACTAGTCGGTGAGCAGTACTTC. The chain is built from TRBV4-2 and TRBJ2-7, with TRBD2 identical over 8 bases. CDR1 LGHNA and CDR2 YNFKEQ come from the germline V gene. The CDR3 consists of 14 residues. J was trimmed by 7 bases and V by 4 bases; bases with no gene match: 9.

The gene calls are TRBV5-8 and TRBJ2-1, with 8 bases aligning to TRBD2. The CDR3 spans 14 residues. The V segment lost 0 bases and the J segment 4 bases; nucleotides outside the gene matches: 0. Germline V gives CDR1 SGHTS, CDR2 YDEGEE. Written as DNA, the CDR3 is TGTGCCAGCAGCTTGGGACTAGCGTACAATGAGCAGTTCTTC. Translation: CASSLGLAYNEQFF. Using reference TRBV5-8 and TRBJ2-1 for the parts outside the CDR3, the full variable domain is EAGVTQSPTHLIKTRGQQATLRCSPISGHTSVYWYQQALGLGLQFLLWYDEGEERNRGNFPPRFSGRQFPNYSSELNVNALELEDSALYLCASSLGLAYNEQFFGPGTRLTVL.

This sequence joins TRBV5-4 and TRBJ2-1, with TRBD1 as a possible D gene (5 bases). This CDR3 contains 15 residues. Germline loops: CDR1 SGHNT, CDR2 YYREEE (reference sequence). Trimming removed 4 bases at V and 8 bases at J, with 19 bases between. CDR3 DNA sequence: TGTGCCAGCAGCACCCCGGGCCAGGGAAAGTATGAGCAGTTCTTC. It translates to CASSTPGQGKYEQFF.